One and the same sample provided the 26 T cell receptor beta chains below, sequenced in a study of blood T cell repertoires in COVID-19. The protocol was immunoSEQ multiplex PCR, while the TCRdb copy is restricted to in-frame clones and leaves out a portion. The sample lists some 350,000 clones, approximately 87% occurring once. Sequences were obtained from peripheral blood. Every receptor here comes from a woman aged 45-65 years with COVID-19, enrolled during active disease.

V gene TRBV5-1 combines with J gene TRBJ2-2, with 7 bases identical to TRBD2. V shed 3 bases, J shed 3 bases, and the junction held 11 bases outside the gene matches. This CDR3 comprises 17 residues. CDR1 SGHRS and CDR2 YFSETQ come from the germline V gene. CDR3 coding DNA: TGCGCCAGCAGCTGGGGGAGTGGCGGGAGTTACACCGGGGAGCTGTTTTTT. This gives the protein CASSWGSGGSYTGELFF. Based on the CDR3 plus reference TRBV5-1 and TRBJ2-2, the full variable domain is KAGVTQTPRYLIKTRGQQVTLSCSPISGHRSVSWYQQTPGQGLQFLFEYFSETQRNKGNFPGRFSGRQFSNSRSEMNVSTLELGDSALYLCASSWGSGGSYTGELFFGEGSRLTVL.

This chain joins TRBV5-1 and TRBJ1-2; D uncertain. V lost 3 bases, J lost 0 bases, and 15 bases lay in between. CDR1 and CDR2 from the germline V gene are SGHRS and YFSETQ. The CDR3 spans 16 residues. The CDR3 sequence is CASSSLSLSSNYGYTF. In DNA, the CDR3 is TGCGCCAGCAGCTCCCTAAGTCTTTCCTCTAACTATGGCTACACCTTC.

The chain uses TRBV7-2 and TRBJ2-7, with 9 positions matching TRBD2. V gave up 5 bases and J gave up 6 bases; unmatched junction bases: 5. This CDR3 comprises 13 residues. Per the germline V gene, CDR1 is SGHTA and CDR2 is FQGNSA. The CDR3 region is CASSPGTSREQYF. In DNA, the CDR3 is TGTGCCAGCAGCCCCGGGACTAGCCGCGAGCAGTACTTC.

This sequence joins TRBV5-1 and TRBJ1-1, with no clear D. Trimming left V 1 base short and J 3 bases short, with 7 bases between. The germline V gene encodes CDR1 SGHRS and CDR2 YFSETQ. The CDR3 runs to 13 residues. CDR3 region: CASSLLGHTEAFF. CDR3 nucleotides: TGCGCCAGCAGCTTGCTAGGCCACACTGAAGCTTTCTTT. The whole variable domain, filled in from reference TRBV5-1 and TRBJ1-1, reads KAGVTQTPRYLIKTRGQQVTLSCSPISGHRSVSWYQQTPGQGLQFLFEYFSETQRNKGNFPGRFSGRQFSNSRSEMNVSTLELGDSALYLCASSLLGHTEAFFGQGTRLTVV.

The chain carries TRBV14 and TRBJ1-1; TRBD1 matches at 7 bases. CDR1 and CDR2 (germline): SGHDN, FVKESK. The trim removed 6 bases at V and 5 bases at J, leaving 9 bases unmatched. The CDR3 length is 14 residues. CDR3 nucleotide sequence: TGTGCCAGCAGATCAGGACAGGCCGGGACTGAAGCTTTCTTT. Translated: CASRSGQAGTEAFF.

V usage is TRBV5-1 and J usage is TRBJ2-5; 15 bases agree with TRBD2. Trimming at V came to 2 bases and at J to 5 bases, leaving 4 bases not matched to a gene. This CDR3 region has 16 residues. CDR1 SGHRS and CDR2 YFSETQ come from the germline V gene. The CDR3 loop is CASSFRTSGGVETQYF. The CDR3 DNA sequence: TGCGCCAGCAGCTTCCGGACTAGCGGGGGGGTGGAGACCCAGTACTTC.

V gene TRBV29-1 combines with J gene TRBJ1-2; no clear D. The V gene's germline CDR1 is SQVTM and CDR2 ANQGSEA. This CDR3 region has 12 residues. V lost 1 base to trimming and J lost 5 bases, with 8 bases between them. The CDR3 loop is CSVEGRGYGYTF. Here the CDR3 DNA reads TGCAGCGTTGAAGGACGGGGTTATGGCTACACCTTC.

CDR3 sequence reads: CASSLYVGTSGSIYEQYF. The CDR3 DNA reads as TGTGCCAGCAGTTTATACGTCGGGACTAGCGGGAGTATCTACGAGCAGTACTTC. The genes are TRBV6-2 or TRBV6-3 and TRBJ2-7; 14 nucleotides agree with TRBD2. The length of the CDR3 is 18 residues. J gave up 3 bases and V 4 bases, and 11 bases lay outside the gene matches. Germline CDR1 and CDR2: MNHEY and SVGEGT.

The rearrangement uses TRBV7-2 and TRBJ2-5; 13 nucleotides agree with TRBD2. The germline V gene encodes CDR1 SGHTA and CDR2 FQGNSA. Unmatched junction bases numbered 1, after V lost 4 bases and J lost 5 bases. The CDR3 extends over 14 amino acids. DNA of the CDR3: TGTGCCAGCAGCTGGGGACTAGCGGGGGAGACCCAGTACTTC. This gives the protein CASSWGLAGETQYF.

The rearrangement links TRBV18 to TRBJ2-7; D uncertain. The CDR3 totals 15 residues. Germline V gene data show CDR1 as KGHSH and CDR2 as LQKENI. Trimming shortened V by 2 bases and J by 0 bases, and 11 bases separated the two germline ends. CDR3 residues: CASSPGFATSYEQYF. DNA for the CDR3: TGTGCCAGCTCACCAGGTTTCGCTACCTCCTACGAGCAGTACTTC.

V gene TRBV28 combines with J gene TRBJ1-2; tentative D call: TRBD1 (6 bases). Germline-derived CDR1 and CDR2 are MDHEN and SYDVKM. V was trimmed by 10 bases and J by 6 bases, leaving 15 bases between them. The CDR3 totals 12 residues. As DNA, the CDR3 is TGTGCCATCTTAAGGGGGGGCGATGGCTACACCTTC. Its protein is CAILRGGDGYTF.

The gene calls are TRBV7-2 and TRBJ1-2; 7 bases are shared with TRBD1. The trim removed 5 bases at V and 7 bases at J, leaving 10 bases unmatched. Germline V lookup: CDR1 SGHTA, CDR2 FQGNSA. The CDR3 runs 14 residues. CDR3 bases: TGTGCCAGCAGCCTACAGGGGAGCCTCTCTGGCTACACCTTC. Translated, it gives CASSLQGSLSGYTF.

The rearrangement links TRBV30 to TRBJ2-1; 10 bases match TRBD1. In germline, CDR1 is GTSNPN, CDR2 SVGIG (reference sequence). J lost 7 bases, V lost 3 bases, and 6 bases had no gene match. The CDR3 runs 14 residues. The CDR3: CAWRSGTGANEQFF. The CDR3, as DNA: TGTGCCTGGAGATCCGGGACAGGGGCAAATGAGCAGTTCTTC.

The genes are TRBV5-1 and TRBJ2-2; TRBD2 matches 15 bases. The CDR3 consists of 16 residues. The germline V gene encodes CDR1 SGHRS and CDR2 YFSETQ. The V gene end was trimmed by 4 bases and the J gene end by 7 bases; junction bases not matched to a gene: 5. The CDR3 spells CASSTGLAGGNGELFF. The CDR3 nucleotides read TGCGCCAGCAGCACGGGACTAGCGGGAGGTAACGGGGAGCTGTTTTTT.

The genes are TRBV5-1 and TRBJ1-3; a weak D match, TRBD1 (5 bases). Trimming shortened V by 0 bases and J by 4 bases, and 8 bases separated the two germline ends. This CDR3 contains 14 residues. Germline loops: CDR1 SGHRS, CDR2 YFSETQ. The CDR3 reads CASSLAGQGNTIYF. In DNA form, the CDR3 reads TGCGCCAGCAGCTTGGCTGGACAAGGAAACACCATATATTTT.

This clone was observed a few times. The J gene is TRBJ2-2, the V gene TRBV18, with TRBD2 matching over 14 bases. CDR3 size: 16 residues. Germline V gene data show CDR1 as KGHSH and CDR2 as LQKENI. V was pared by 4 bases and J by 7 bases, with 5 bases of the junction left unmatched. CDR3 nucleotides: TGTGCCAGCTCACAGGGACTAGCGGGAGTTTACGGGGAGCTGTTTTTT. This encodes CASSQGLAGVYGELFF.

This clone appeared once. The J gene is TRBJ2-7, the V gene TRBV9; D is ambiguous. V lost 0 bases and J lost 6, with 7 bases in between. Germline-derived CDR1 and CDR2 are SGDLS and YYNGEE. This CDR3 has 12 amino acids. The CDR3 nucleotides are TGTGCCAGCAGCGTAGCTCTCGGCGAGCAGTACTTC. Translating it yields CASSVALGEQYF.

V is TRBV6-5 and J is TRBJ2-7; D is undetermined. This CDR3 contains 14 residues. From germline, CDR1 is MNHEY and CDR2 SVGAGI. V was pared by 0 bases and J by 3 bases, with 9 bases between. CDR3 sequence (DNA): TGTGCCAGCAGTTACTCTGAAACAGTCTACGAGCAGTACTTC. Translated: CASSYSETVYEQYF.

The chain has TRBV15 and TRBJ1-2; D is ambiguous. Germline-derived CDR1 and CDR2 are LNHNV and YYDKDF (reference sequence). The V gene lost 0 bases and the J gene lost 8 bases, with 16 bases spanning the gap. CDR3 length equals 15 residues. The CDR3 DNA reads TGTGCCACCAGCAGAGACCGAGCCGTATATGAAGGCTACACCTTC. This gives the protein CATSRDRAVYEGYTF.

CDR3 nucleotide sequence: TGTGCCAGTAGTCACAGACAGGGGGCGAGATATAATTCACCCCTCCACTTT. Residues: CASSHRQGARYNSPLHF. The chain uses TRBV19 and TRBJ1-6; 10 nucleotides agree with TRBD1. V lost 5 bases to trimming and J lost 4 bases; unmatched junction nucleotides: 8. CDR1 and CDR2 from the germline V gene are LNHDA and SQIVND (reference sequence). The CDR3 length is 17 residues.

V and J are TRBV9 and TRBJ2-7; tentatively, D is TRBD2 (6 bases). Trimming shortened V by 0 bases and J by 0 bases, and 13 bases separated the two germline ends. Germline values: CDR1 SGDLS, CDR2 YYNGEE. The CDR3 is 16 amino acids. The CDR3 reads CASSVGALALSYEQYF. CDR3 DNA sequence: TGTGCCAGCAGCGTAGGTGCACTAGCCCTCTCCTACGAGCAGTACTTC. The full variable domain, with the rest looked up from reference TRBV9 and TRBJ2-7, is DSGVTQTPKHLITATGQRVTLRCSPRSGDLSVYWYQQSLDQGLQFLIQYYNGEERAKGNILERFSAQQFPDLHSELNLSSLELGDSALYFCASSVGALALSYEQYFGPGTRLTVT.

The chain carries TRBV7-2 and TRBJ2-7, with 7 bases matching TRBD2. Germline V gene sequence: CDR1 SGHTA, CDR2 FQGNSA. J lost 2 bases, V lost 1 base, and 2 bases had no gene match. The CDR3 runs to 14 residues. Written as DNA, the CDR3 is TGTGCCAGCAGCTTAGAAAGCGGGACCTACGAGCAGTACTTC. This encodes CASSLESGTYEQYF.

V gene TRBV30 combines with J gene TRBJ1-5, with 10 positions matching TRBD1. The CDR3 is 15 residues long. Germline values: CDR1 GTSNPN, CDR2 SVGIG (reference sequence). V lost 5 bases to trimming and J lost 1 base; unmatched junction nucleotides: 5. The CDR3 sequence: CAWSDRGQSNQPQHF. The DNA of the CDR3 is TGTGCCTGGTCAGACAGGGGGCAAAGCAATCAGCCCCAGCATTTT.

V usage is TRBV19 and J usage is TRBJ1-4; TRBD1 matches at 10 bases. CDR3 length: 14 residues. The germline V gene encodes CDR1 LNHDA and CDR2 SQIVND (reference sequence). Losses at the gene ends were 9 bases for V and 8 bases for J; bases not matched to a gene: 9. This CDR3 is CASRRDRGQEKLFF. Written as DNA, the CDR3 is TGTGCCAGCCGGCGAGACAGGGGGCAGGAAAAACTGTTTTTT.

The gene calls are TRBV5-1 and TRBJ2-7, with a possible D match to TRBD1 (6 bases). Per the germline V gene, CDR1 is SGHRS and CDR2 is YFSETQ. This CDR3 has 15 amino acids. Trimming removed 0 bases from V and 7 bases from J, with 17 bases in between. In DNA form, the CDR3 reads TGCGCCAGCAGCTTGGAAGGGGGATCCGGACGGGAGCAGTACTTC. Translated: CASSLEGGSGREQYF.

This clone came up once. V usage is TRBV19 and J usage is TRBJ2-7; TRBD1 agrees at 9 bases. CDR1 and CDR2 from the germline V gene are LNHDA and SQIVND (reference sequence). This CDR3 comprises 16 residues. Trimming removed 5 bases from V and 5 bases from J; junction bases left unmatched: 13. DNA of the CDR3: TGTGCCAGTAGTGCCGGGACAGGGAGAAATTATAACGAGCAGTACTTC. Translation: CASSAGTGRNYNEQYF.